This entry lists 30 T cell receptor beta chains sequenced from one sample in a study of beta chain features in type 1 diabetes. The whole isolated RNA underwent reverse transcription, so sequencing captured expressed TCRB transcripts. Here immunoSEQ multiplex PCR was the method, and the copy in TCRdb shows in-frame clones only, minus some. The sample has roughly 170,000 clones, about 13% seen once. Sequenced input: central memory CD4+ T cells from blood. The source of these receptors is a woman aged 18-29 years in good health.

The chain links TRBV7-7 to TRBJ1-1; weak D call: TRBD1 (6 bases). CDR1 is SSHAT and CDR2 is FNYEAQ in the germline V gene (reference sequence). This CDR3 is 17 amino acids long. Trimming pared 0 bases from V and 4 bases from J, leaving 18 bases between. In DNA, the CDR3 is TGTGCCAGCAGCTTAGCCGACCGCGGGGGCGGGAGCACTGAAGCTTTCTTT. Translated: CASSLADRGGGSTEAFF.

The V and J genes are TRBV5-1 and TRBJ2-3; 8 bases align to TRBD2. Germline V gene sequence: CDR1 SGHRS, CDR2 YFSETQ. The CDR3 runs 16 residues. V lost 4 bases, J lost 0 bases, and 7 bases stayed unmatched. The CDR3 protein is CASSQTSAASTDTQYF. The CDR3 coding sequence is TGCGCCAGCAGCCAGACTAGCGCAGCTAGCACAGATACGCAGTATTTT.

The chain couples TRBV28 to TRBJ2-4; possible D gene TRBD2, 5 bases. The CDR3 runs to 12 residues. The V gene's germline CDR1 is MDHEN and CDR2 SYDVKM. With 5 bases removed from V and 9 bases from J, the gap between germline ends came to 11 bases. The CDR3 DNA sequence: TGTGCCAGCAGTCTACGGACTGGCATTCAGTACTTC. Protein product: CASSLRTGIQYF.

Only a few counts were recorded for this clone. This chain connects TRBV5-1 to TRBJ2-1, with a possible D match to TRBD2 (5 bases). There are 17 residues in the CDR3. Per the germline V gene, CDR1 is SGHRS and CDR2 is YFSETQ. The ends were cut back, 6 bases at V and 0 bases at J, with 19 bases in the middle. The CDR3 region has the DNA TGCGCCAGCATTGGATTCGAGGACTCTAGCTCCTACAATGAGCAGTTCTTC. Translating gives CASIGFEDSSSYNEQFF.

This sequence joins TRBV2 and TRBJ2-1; TRBD2 aligns across 10 bases. The V and J ends lost 6 bases and 0 bases, in that order; junction bases with no gene match: 2. CDR3 length: 15 residues. The germline gives CDR1 SNHLY, CDR2 FYNNEI. The CDR3 is CASRGLASSYNEQFF. CDR3 DNA: TGTGCCAGCAGGGGACTAGCGAGCTCCTACAATGAGCAGTTCTTC. The full variable domain, its missing parts supplied by reference TRBV2 and TRBJ2-1, is EPEVTQTPSHQVTQMGQEVILRCVPISNHLYFYWYRQILGQKVEFLVSFYNNEISEKSEIFDDQFSVERPDGSNFTLKIRSTKLEDSAMYFCASRGLASSYNEQFFGPGTRLTVL.

The chain recombines TRBV7-2 with TRBJ1-2; a weak D match, TRBD1 (5 bases). CDR1 and CDR2 from the germline V gene are SGHTA and FQGNSA. The CDR3 is 13 residues long. Trimming took 5 bases from V and 8 from J, leaving 15 bases between them. The CDR3 DNA is TGTGCCAGCAGCACCTACGGGGGATGGGGCTACACCTTC. Translation gives CASSTYGGWGYTF.

This chain links TRBV14 with TRBJ2-1; TRBD2 agrees at 8 bases. V gave up 7 bases and J gave up 4 bases; unmatched junction bases: 9. The CDR3 has 15 residues. CDR1 is SGHDN and CDR2 is FVKESK in the germline V gene. The CDR3 DNA follows: TGTGCCAGCACCCCAGTAGCGGGAAAATACAATGAGCAGTTCTTC. Its translation: CASTPVAGKYNEQFF.

This clone was seen a single time. This chain uses TRBV9 with TRBJ1-4; TRBD1 might be the D (5 bases). The V gene's germline CDR1 is SGDLS and CDR2 YYNGEE. The V gene lost 3 bases and the J gene lost 7 bases, with 16 bases spanning the gap. The CDR3 covers 15 residues. CDR3 protein: CASSEVVGASEKLFF. In DNA, the CDR3 is TGTGCCAGCAGCGAGGTGGTAGGGGCTAGTGAAAAACTGTTTTTT.

The chain has TRBV7-9 and TRBJ2-1; 16 bases match TRBD2. Germline values: CDR1 SEHNR, CDR2 FQNEAQ (reference sequence). The CDR3 has 17 residues. V trimming: 4 bases; J trimming: 9 bases; junction bases outside the gene matches: 9. As DNA, the CDR3 is TGTGCCAGCAGCTCCCCCGGGACTAGCGGGAGGGAAGGTGAGCAGTTCTTC. Translating it yields CASSSPGTSGREGEQFF. Using reference TRBV7-9 and TRBJ2-1 for the parts outside the CDR3, the full variable domain is DTGVSQNPRHKITKRGQNVTFRCDPISEHNRLYWYRQTLGQGPEFLTYFQNEAQLEKSRLLSDRFSAERPKGSFSTLEIQRTEQGDSAMYLCASSSPGTSGREGEQFFGPGTRLTVL.

The chain combines TRBV5-4 with TRBJ2-1; 10 bases fit TRBD1. V gave up 0 bases and J gave up 7 bases; unmatched junction bases: 13. The CDR3 has 18 residues. The germline V gene encodes CDR1 SGHNT and CDR2 YYREEE (reference sequence). The CDR3 DNA reads TGTGCCAGCAGCTTGGCCGCCATTCTGGGACAGGGGAGGAATGAGCAGTTCTTC. Translation: CASSLAAILGQGRNEQFF.

A few counts support this clone. The chain is built from TRBV18 and TRBJ2-1, with no clear D. The V end lost 6 bases, the J end lost 1 base, and 7 bases lay between the germline ends. Germline V lookup: CDR1 KGHSH, CDR2 LQKENI. The CDR3 is made up of 13 amino acids. This CDR3 reads CASSLRSYNEQFF. CDR3 bases: TGTGCCAGCTCCCTGAGGTCCTACAATGAGCAGTTCTTC.

This clone has just a few counts. V and J are TRBV28 and TRBJ2-6; 9 bases are a match to TRBD1. V dropped 6 bases and J dropped 3; count of bases not matched to a gene: 3. Germline V CDR1 and CDR2: MDHEN, SYDVKM. The CDR3 runs to 15 residues. CDR3 sequence reads: CASRGQGSGANVLTF. CDR3 DNA: TGTGCCAGCAGAGGACAGGGGAGTGGGGCCAACGTCCTGACTTTC.

This chain uses TRBV28 with TRBJ2-1, with TRBD1 matching over 7 bases. Germline V gene lookup returns CDR1 MDHEN and CDR2 SYDVKM. The CDR3 extends over 16 amino acids. The V gene end was trimmed by 5 bases and the J gene end by 0 bases; junction bases not matched to a gene: 7. The chain's CDR3 is CASSMPDRSSYNEQFF. The CDR3 coding sequence is TGTGCCAGCAGTATGCCGGACAGGAGCTCCTACAATGAGCAGTTCTTC.

The V and J genes are TRBV5-5 and TRBJ2-3; 7 bases map to TRBD2. CDR1 is SGHKS and CDR2 is YYEKEE in the germline V gene (reference sequence). The CDR3 totals 13 residues. V lost 7 bases to trimming and J lost 4 bases; unmatched junction nucleotides: 6. The DNA for the CDR3 is TGTGCCAGCCGGAAACGGGGGGCAGATACGCAGTATTTT. Translated, it gives CASRKRGADTQYF.

This clone has only a few counts. The rearrangement links TRBV18 to TRBJ2-7; no definite D call. V was shortened by 0 bases and J by 6 bases, with 3 bases between the two germline ends. The CDR3 is made up of 11 amino acids. Germline V lookup: CDR1 KGHSH, CDR2 LQKENI. The CDR3 sequence: CASSPPLEQYF. CDR3 sequence (DNA): TGTGCCAGCTCACCACCCCTCGAGCAGTACTTC.

This clone has only a few counts. The chain links TRBV4-3 to TRBJ2-7; D unresolved. V lost 3 bases, J lost 2 bases, and 8 bases lay in between. Germline V lookup: CDR1 LGHNA, CDR2 YSLEER. The CDR3 consists of 13 residues. The CDR3 is CASSQRSPYEQYF. In DNA form, the CDR3 reads TGCGCCAGCAGCCAGAGGTCTCCCTACGAGCAGTACTTC.

J is TRBJ2-2 and V is TRBV7-3; possible D gene TRBD1, 5 bases. Trimming cost V 6 bases and J 6 bases, with 14 bases left between them. The germline CDR1 and CDR2 sequences are SGHTA and FQGTGA. The CDR3 is 14 residues long. The DNA of the CDR3 is TGTGCCAGCAGTTCAGGGTCCCTACCCGGGGAGCTGTTTTTT. Translation: CASSSGSLPGELFF.

The J gene is TRBJ2-3, the V gene TRBV7-3; D possibly corresponds to TRBD2 (6 bases). Deletions cut 4 bases from V and 7 bases from J, with 15 bases between. CDR1 SGHTA and CDR2 FQGTGA come from the germline V gene. This CDR3 has 14 residues. CDR3 sequence reads: CASSYGGNSNTQYF. Here the CDR3 DNA reads TGTGCCAGCAGCTATGGGGGGAACTCTAATACGCAGTATTTT.

This clone has a handful of counts. The chain employs TRBV21-1 and TRBJ2-7; TRBD1 is the table's D call, not checked against the DNA. TRBV21-1 is termed a pseudogene. The CDR3 length is 12 residues. The CDR3 region is CASSRGPYEQYF. The DNA for the CDR3 is TGTGCCAGCAGTAGGGGCCCCTACGAGCAGTACTTC.

This clone has just a few counts. V is TRBV28 and J is TRBJ1-5; maybe TRBD1 (5 bases). The CDR3 covers 14 residues. V lost 5 bases to trimming and J lost 2 bases, with 10 bases between them. Germline V gene lookup returns CDR1 MDHEN and CDR2 SYDVKM. The CDR3 protein is CASSTGGGNQPQHF. The CDR3 nucleotides are TGTGCCAGCAGTACCGGGGGTGGCAATCAGCCCCAGCATTTT. Complete variable domain (other parts from reference TRBV28 and TRBJ1-5): DVKVTQSSRYLVKRTGEKVFLECVQDMDHENMFWYRQDPGLGLRLIYFSYDVKMKEKGDIPEGYSVSREKKERFSLILESASTNQTSMYLCASSTGGGNQPQHFGDGTRLSIL.

This clone came up a few times. The chain is built from TRBV6-5 and TRBJ2-7, with TRBD2 matching 11 bases. Germline assignment: CDR1 MNHEY and CDR2 SVGAGI. CDR3 length: 14 residues. With 6 bases clipped from V and 5 bases from J, the junction kept 6 bases outside the gene matches. CDR3 loop: CASRTSGSKDEQYF. CDR3 sequence (DNA): TGTGCCAGCAGAACTAGCGGGAGTAAGGACGAGCAGTACTTC.

This clone was found a few times. V gene TRBV28 combines with J gene TRBJ1-2; D uncertain. The CDR3 extends over 12 amino acids. Trimming removed 1 base at V and 8 bases at J, with 8 bases between. Looked up from germline, CDR1 is MDHEN and CDR2 is SYDVKM. CDR3: CASSLLGRGYTF. DNA of the CDR3: TGTGCCAGCAGTTTATTGGGCCGGGGCTACACCTTC.

The V call is TRBV4-2, the J call TRBJ2-3, with TRBD1 as a possible D gene (6 bases). V was cut by 0 bases and J by 2 bases, with 15 bases left in between. The CDR3 totals 17 residues. CDR1 is LGHNA, CDR2 YNFKEQ, per germline. CDR3 nucleotide sequence: TGTGCCAGCAGCCAAGAGGCCAGGGGTAGGGACACAGATACGCAGTATTTT. As protein: CASSQEARGRDTDTQYF.

This chain joins TRBV14 and TRBJ1-1; TRBD1 matches 7 bases. Germline loops: CDR1 SGHDN, CDR2 FVKESK. The CDR3 sequence is 13 residues long. The V gene end was trimmed by 8 bases and the J gene end by 0 bases; junction bases not matched to a gene: 3. CDR3 bases: TGTGCCAGCCGACAGGGACTGAACACTGAAGCTTTCTTT. It yields the protein CASRQGLNTEAFF.

V is TRBV14 and J is TRBJ2-3; 7 bases align to TRBD2. The CDR3 extends over 11 amino acids. J lost 11 bases, V lost 1 base, and 0 bases had no gene match. Germline V gene lookup returns CDR1 SGHDN and CDR2 FVKESK. The CDR3, as DNA: TGTGCCAGCAGCCAAGCGGGGGGGCAGTATTTT. It encodes CASSQAGGQYF. Using reference TRBV14 and TRBJ2-3 for the parts outside the CDR3, the full variable domain is EAGVTQFPSHSVIEKGQTVTLRCDPISGHDNLYWYRRVMGKEIKFLLHFVKESKQDESGMPNNRFLAERTGGTYSTLKVQPAELEDSGVYFCASSQAGGQYFGPGTRLTVL.

This chain's CDR3 is CAWSSAGGPGANVLTF. The DNA of the CDR3 is TGTGCCTGGAGCTCAGCGGGGGGGCCCGGGGCCAACGTCCTGACTTTC. V usage is TRBV30 and J usage is TRBJ2-6; TRBD2 aligns across 10 bases. The germline V gene encodes CDR1 GTSNPN and CDR2 SVGIG (reference sequence). J lost 4 bases, V lost 3 bases, and 6 bases had no gene match. The CDR3 extends over 16 amino acids.

This clone appeared a few times. The chain couples TRBV28 to TRBJ2-6, with D perhaps matching TRBD1 (6 bases). Germline V lookup: CDR1 MDHEN, CDR2 SYDVKM. This CDR3 has 16 amino acids. With 4 bases removed from V and 3 bases from J, the gap between germline ends came to 13 bases. The CDR3 sequence: CASSSGQIFGANVLTF. The CDR3 coding sequence is TGTGCCAGCAGTTCGGGACAAATTTTTGGGGCCAACGTCCTGACTTTC. The full variable domain, completed using reference TRBV28 and TRBJ2-6, is DVKVTQSSRYLVKRTGEKVFLECVQDMDHENMFWYRQDPGLGLRLIYFSYDVKMKEKGDIPEGYSVSREKKERFSLILESASTNQTSMYLCASSSGQIFGANVLTFGAGSRLTVL.

J is TRBJ2-1 and V is TRBV9, with 8 bases fitting TRBD1. CDR1 and CDR2 from the germline V gene are SGDLS and YYNGEE. The CDR3 totals 17 residues. V lost 0 bases and J lost 4; bases outside the gene matches: 9. DNA for the CDR3: TGTGCCAGCAGCGTAGCCCACGTGGACAGGGAATACAATGAGCAGTTCTTC. Translation gives CASSVAHVDREYNEQFF.

This clone was picked up a small number of times. The chain carries TRBV15 and TRBJ2-3; possibly TRBD1 for D (6 bases). Germline values: CDR1 LNHNV, CDR2 YYDKDF (reference sequence). The CDR3 spans 16 residues. Between the trimmed V and J ends, which lost 1 base and 2 bases, there was a span of 13 bases. The CDR3 DNA follows: TGTGCCACCAGCAGAGGGTCGACAGGCAACACAGATACGCAGTATTTT. It specifies CATSRGSTGNTDTQYF.

This chain's CDR3 is CASSQDPHSNTEAFF. The CDR3 DNA is TGCGCCAGCAGCCAAGATCCCCATTCGAACACTGAAGCTTTCTTT. The chain uses TRBV4-1 and TRBJ1-1; no clear D gene. V lost 0 bases and J 1 base, leaving 9 bases between the germline ends. CDR1 is MGHRA, CDR2 YSYEKL, per germline. The CDR3 runs to 15 residues.